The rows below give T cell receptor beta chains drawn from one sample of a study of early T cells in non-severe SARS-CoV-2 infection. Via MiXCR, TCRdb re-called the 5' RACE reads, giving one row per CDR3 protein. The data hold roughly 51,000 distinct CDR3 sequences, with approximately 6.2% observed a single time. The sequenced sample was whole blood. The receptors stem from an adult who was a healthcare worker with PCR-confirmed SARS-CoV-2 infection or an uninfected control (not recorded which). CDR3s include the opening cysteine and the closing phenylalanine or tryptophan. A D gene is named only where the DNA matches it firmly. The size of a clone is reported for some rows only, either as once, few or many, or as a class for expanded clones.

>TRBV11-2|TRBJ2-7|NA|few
CASITGLGREQYF
TGTGCCAGCATCACCGGCTTGGGTCGGGAGCAGTACTTC
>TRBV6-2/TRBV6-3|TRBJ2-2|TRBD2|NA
CASSPPGLAGFGTGELFF
TGTGCCAGCAGTCCTCCGGGACTAGCGGGGTTTGGAACCGGGGAGCTGTTTTTT
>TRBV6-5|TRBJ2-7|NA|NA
CASSADPTSGEQYF
TGTGCCAGCAGCGCTGACCCCACGTCGGGAGAGCAGTACTTC
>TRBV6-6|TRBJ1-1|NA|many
CASSRDLGARAEAFF
TGTGCCAGCAGTCGAGACCTCGGGGCAAGGGCTGAAGCTTTCTTT
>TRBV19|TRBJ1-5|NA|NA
CASWSRNSNQPQHF
TGTGCCAGTTGGTCCAGAAATAGCAATCAGCCCCAGCATTTT
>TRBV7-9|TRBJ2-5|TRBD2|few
CASSLGATSGNAAQYF
TGTGCCAGCAGCTTAGGGGCGACTAGCGGTAATGCGGCCCAGTACTTC
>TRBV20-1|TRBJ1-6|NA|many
CSARVGASNSPLHF
TGCAGTGCTCGAGTCGGGGCTTCTAATTCACCCCTCCACTTT
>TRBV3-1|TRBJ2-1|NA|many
CASSQVFSVRGLHNEQFF
TGTGCCAGCAGCCAAGTGTTTAGCGTCAGGGGTTTGCACAATGAGCAGTTCTTC
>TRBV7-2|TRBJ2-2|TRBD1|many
CASSLVPQGALVGELFF
TGTGCCAGCAGCTTAGTCCCTCAGGGGGCGCTTGTCGGGGAGCTGTTTTTT
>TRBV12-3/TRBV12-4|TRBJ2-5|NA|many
CASSLETQYF
TGTGCCAGCAGTTTGGAGACCCAGTACTTC
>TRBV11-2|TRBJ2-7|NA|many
CASSPNSDEQYF
TGTGCCAGCAGCCCTAACTCGGACGAGCAGTACTTC
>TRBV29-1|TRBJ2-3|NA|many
CSIGGEHRLGTQYF
TGCAGCATCGGCGGGGAGCATAGGTTAGGTACGCAGTATTTT
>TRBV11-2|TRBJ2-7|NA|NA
CASSPSRGSYEQYF
TGTGCCAGCAGCCCCTCCCGGGGATCCTACGAGCAGTACTTC
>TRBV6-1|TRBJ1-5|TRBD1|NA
CASITGTGTSQPQHF
TGTGCCAGCATTACCGGGACAGGGACAAGTCAGCCCCAGCATTTT
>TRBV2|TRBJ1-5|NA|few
CASSEYGARQPQHF
TGTGCCAGCAGTGAATACGGGGCGCGCCAGCCCCAGCATTTT
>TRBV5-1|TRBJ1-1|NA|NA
CASSLSSGSEMNTEAFF
TGCGCCAGCAGCTTGAGTTCAGGGTCAGAAATGAACACTGAAGCTTTCTTT
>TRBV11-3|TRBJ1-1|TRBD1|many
CASSSGGAENTEAFF
TGTGCCAGCAGCTCAGGGGGCGCGGAGAACACTGAAGCTTTCTTT
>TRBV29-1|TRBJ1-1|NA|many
CSVTSGDTEAFF
TGCAGCGTTACTTCTGGGGACACTGAAGCTTTCTTT
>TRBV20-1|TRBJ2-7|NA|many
CSASVNVGGEQYF
TGCAGTGCTTCCGTTAATGTTGGGGGCGAGCAGTACTTC
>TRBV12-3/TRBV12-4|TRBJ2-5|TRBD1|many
CASSLSGQVNF
TGTGCCAGCAGTCTTTCGGGACAGGTTAATTTC
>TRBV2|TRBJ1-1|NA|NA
CASSAGTQGTEAFF
TGTGCCAGCAGTGCGGGGACCCAGGGGACTGAAGCTTTCTTT
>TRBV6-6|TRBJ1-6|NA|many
CASSYTGGGYNSPLHF
TGTGCCAGCAGTTACACGGGAGGGGGCTATAATTCACCCCTCCACTTT
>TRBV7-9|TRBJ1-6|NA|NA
CASSPGQTAPLHF
TGTGCCAGCAGCCCAGGACAGACGGCACCCCTCCACTTT
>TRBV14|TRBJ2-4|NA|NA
CASSRQRGGVQYF
TGTGCCAGCAGCCGTCAGCGAGGAGGGGTTCAGTACTTC
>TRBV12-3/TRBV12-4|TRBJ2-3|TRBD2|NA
CASSRRLAGGSSTDTQYF
TGTGCCAGCAGTCGACGACTAGCGGGGGGTTCTAGCACAGATACGCAGTATTTT
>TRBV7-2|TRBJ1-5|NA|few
CASSLSDGNQPQHF
TGTGCCAGCAGCTTAAGTGACGGCAATCAGCCCCAGCATTTT
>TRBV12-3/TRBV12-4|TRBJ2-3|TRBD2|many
CASSLGTSGGTKDTQYF
TGTGCCAGCAGCCTTGGGACTAGCGGGGGAACTAAAGATACGCAGTATTTT
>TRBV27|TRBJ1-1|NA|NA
CASADMSWGTEAFF
TGTGCCAGCGCTGACATGTCTTGGGGCACTGAAGCTTTCTTT
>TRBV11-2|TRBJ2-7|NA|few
CASSLAWDHQDF
TGTGCCAGCAGCTTAGCCTGGGACCACCAGGACTTC
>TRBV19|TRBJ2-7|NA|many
CASSIGQLAYEQYF
TGTGCCAGTAGTATAGGCCAGCTCGCCTACGAGCAGTACTTC
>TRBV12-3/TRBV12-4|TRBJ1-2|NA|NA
CASSTGTTHSGYTF
TGTGCCAGCAGTACCGGGACGACACACTCTGGCTACACCTTC
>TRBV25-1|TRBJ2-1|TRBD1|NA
CASSRTGALLEQFF
TGTGCCAGCAGCAGGACAGGGGCCTTGTTAGAGCAGTTCTTC
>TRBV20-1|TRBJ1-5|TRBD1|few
CSAREGQANQPQHF
TGCAGTGCTAGAGAGGGACAGGCCAATCAGCCCCAGCATTTT
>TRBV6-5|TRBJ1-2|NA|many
CASSYSSGDRGYTF
TGTGCCAGCAGTTACTCGTCCGGGGATAGGGGCTACACCTTC
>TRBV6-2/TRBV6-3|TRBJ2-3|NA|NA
CASSYASSADTQYF
TGTGCCAGCAGTTATGCTAGCTCGGCAGATACGCAGTATTTT
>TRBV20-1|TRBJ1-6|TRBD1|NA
CSASGQGPSPLHF
TGCAGTGCTTCGGGACAGGGGCCGTCACCCCTCCACTTT
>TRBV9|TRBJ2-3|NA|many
CASSSLDPRTDTQYF
TGTGCCAGCAGCTCACTAGACCCCCGGACAGATACGCAGTATTTT
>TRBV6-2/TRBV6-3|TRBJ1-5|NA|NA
CASSYTGGNQPQHF
TGTGCCAGCAGTTATACCGGAGGCAATCAGCCCCAGCATTTT
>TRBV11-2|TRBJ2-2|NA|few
CASSSTRPLGGRTGELFF
TGTGCCAGCAGCTCGACGAGACCCTTGGGGGGCAGGACCGGGGAGCTGTTTTTT
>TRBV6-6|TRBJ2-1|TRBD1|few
CASSHPGQGEGEQFF
TGTGCCAGCAGCCACCCCGGACAGGGTGAAGGGGAGCAGTTCTTC
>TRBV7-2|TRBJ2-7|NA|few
CASSPLGSGLHEQYF
TGTGCCAGCAGCCCATTGGGGTCAGGTCTCCACGAGCAGTACTTC
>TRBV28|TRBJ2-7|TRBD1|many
CASSSPGQSDEQYF
TGTGCCAGCAGTTCCCCGGGACAGTCGGACGAGCAGTACTTC
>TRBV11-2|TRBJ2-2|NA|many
CASSLHQNTGELFF
TGTGCCAGCAGCTTACACCAGAACACCGGGGAGCTGTTTTTT
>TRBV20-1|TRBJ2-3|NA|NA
CSAPPRDLSTDTQYF
TGCAGTGCTCCCCCCCGGGACCTAAGCACAGATACGCAGTATTTT
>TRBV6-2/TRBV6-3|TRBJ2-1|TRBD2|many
CASGTSGGMQFF
TGTGCCAGCGGAACTAGCGGGGGGATGCAGTTCTTC
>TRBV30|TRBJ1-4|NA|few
CAWSVQRGYQEKLFF
TGTGCCTGGAGTGTACAAAGGGGATACCAGGAAAAACTGTTTTTT
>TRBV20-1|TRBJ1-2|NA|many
CSATRGASYGYTF
TGCAGTGCCACCCGGGGAGCGAGCTATGGCTACACCTTC